Listed below are T cell receptor beta chains from one sample, sequenced in a study of long-term antiretroviral therapy in people with HIV. Produced via immunoSEQ multiplex PCR; TCRdb's table is partial and in-frame only. Of fewer than 40,000 clones listed, around nine tenths are singletons. Source: unsorted PBMCs, taken just before starting antiretroviral therapy. Receptor source: a woman aged 18-35 years with HIV. Each CDR3 is given with its conserved first and last residue. A D gene is named only where the DNA matches it firmly. Only some rows state a clone size, as once, few, many or a class for expanded clones.

d_call: .; clone_size: .; j_call: TRBJ1-5; v_call: TRBV4-1; cdr3_nt: TGCGCCAGCAGCCAAGATGTAGCGGCAGGGTTGCAGCCCCAGCATTTT; cdr3_aa: CASSQDVAAGLQPQHF
d_call: .; clone_size: .; j_call: TRBJ2-5; v_call: TRBV2; cdr3_nt: TGTGCCAGCATGGTTACTAGACAAGAGACCCAGTACTTC; cdr3_aa: CASMVTRQETQYF
d_call: .; clone_size: .; j_call: TRBJ2-7; v_call: TRBV7-6; cdr3_nt: TGTGCCAGCGCACTTAGCTCCGGATACGAGCAGTACTTC; cdr3_aa: CASALSSGYEQYF
d_call: TRBD2; clone_size: .; j_call: TRBJ2-7; v_call: TRBV2; cdr3_nt: TGTGCCAGCAGTGAAGACTGGGGGGGAAGTAGCGAGCAGTACTTC; cdr3_aa: CASSEDWGGSSEQYF
d_call: .; clone_size: .; j_call: TRBJ1-1; v_call: TRBV6-1; cdr3_nt: TGTGCCAGCAGTGGAACAGTGGACACTGAAGCTTTCTTT; cdr3_aa: CASSGTVDTEAFF
d_call: .; clone_size: .; j_call: TRBJ2-1; v_call: TRBV6-1; cdr3_nt: TGTGCCAGCAGTGGCGATCCCGGGGCCCCTGACTCAAATGAGCAGTTCTTC; cdr3_aa: CASSGDPGAPDSNEQFF
d_call: .; clone_size: .; j_call: TRBJ1-5; v_call: TRBV11-2; cdr3_nt: TGTGCCAGCAGCTTAGTTGAAAATCAGCCCCAGCATTTT; cdr3_aa: CASSLVENQPQHF
d_call: .; clone_size: .; j_call: TRBJ2-3; v_call: TRBV2; cdr3_nt: TGTGCCAGGAGGGTCCTTTCCACAGATACGCAGTATTTT; cdr3_aa: CARRVLSTDTQYF
d_call: .; clone_size: once; j_call: TRBJ1-2; v_call: TRBV6-1; cdr3_nt: TGTGCCACCAGGACGCGGGCGGCTAACTATGGCTACACCTTC; cdr3_aa: CATRTRAANYGYTF
d_call: .; clone_size: once; j_call: TRBJ2-1; v_call: TRBV4-3; cdr3_nt: TGCGCCAGCAGCCAAGATCCTGCGAAGGGACTCGGCTCCTACAATGAGCAGTTCTTC; cdr3_aa: CASSQDPAKGLGSYNEQFF
d_call: .; clone_size: .; j_call: TRBJ2-7; v_call: TRBV9; cdr3_nt: TGTGCCAGCAGCGTAGGGTGGTCCGTATCCTACGAGCAGTACTTC; cdr3_aa: CASSVGWSVSYEQYF
d_call: TRBD2; clone_size: .; j_call: TRBJ2-5; v_call: TRBV7-9; cdr3_nt: TGTGCCAGCAGCTTAGCCAGCGGGAAAGAGACCCAGTACTTC; cdr3_aa: CASSLASGKETQYF
d_call: .; clone_size: .; j_call: TRBJ2-1; v_call: TRBV25-1; cdr3_nt: TGTGCCAGCAAAATAGCGGAGGGGCCATACAATGAGCAGTTCTTC; cdr3_aa: CASKIAEGPYNEQFF
d_call: TRBD1; clone_size: .; j_call: TRBJ1-2; v_call: TRBV27; cdr3_nt: TGTGCCAGCAGTTTCGTGGGTACCGGACAGGGGAGAAGCGGCTACACCTTC; cdr3_aa: CASSFVGTGQGRSGYTF
d_call: TRBD2; clone_size: .; j_call: TRBJ2-5; v_call: TRBV5-8; cdr3_nt: TGTGCCAGCAGCTTAAACCGGGACTACCCCCAGTACTTC; cdr3_aa: CASSLNRDYPQYF
d_call: .; clone_size: .; j_call: TRBJ2-1; v_call: TRBV7-2; cdr3_nt: TGTGCCAGCAGCTCAACTCCAGTGGGGGGCGCCTACAATGAGCAGTTCTTC; cdr3_aa: CASSSTPVGGAYNEQFF
d_call: .; clone_size: .; j_call: TRBJ2-2; v_call: TRBV27; cdr3_nt: TGTGCCAGCAGAAGGTCGTCGCGGAGTGGTACCGGGGAGCTGTTTTTT; cdr3_aa: CASRRSSRSGTGELFF
d_call: .; clone_size: .; j_call: TRBJ2-1; v_call: TRBV13; cdr3_nt: TGTGCCAGCAGGGCGGGTTTTCCCTACAATGAGCAGTTCTTC; cdr3_aa: CASRAGFPYNEQFF
d_call: TRBD1; clone_size: .; j_call: TRBJ2-7; v_call: TRBV2; cdr3_nt: TGTGCCAGCAGTGGAACAGGGGTGGGCTACGAGCAGTACTTC; cdr3_aa: CASSGTGVGYEQYF
d_call: .; clone_size: .; j_call: TRBJ2-2; v_call: TRBV11-3; cdr3_nt: TGTGCCAGCAGCTCCTCGCGGGTCACCGGGGAGCTGTTTTTT; cdr3_aa: CASSSSRVTGELFF
d_call: TRBD2; clone_size: .; j_call: TRBJ2-1; v_call: TRBV11-2; cdr3_nt: TGTGCCAGCAGCGGGAGGGCCGAGTACAATGAGCAGTTCTTC; cdr3_aa: CASSGRAEYNEQFF
d_call: TRBD2; clone_size: .; j_call: TRBJ2-1; v_call: TRBV5-1; cdr3_nt: TGCGCCAGCAGCCTAATGACTAGCGGGCAGAATGAGCAGTTCTTC; cdr3_aa: CASSLMTSGQNEQFF
d_call: .; clone_size: .; j_call: TRBJ2-6; v_call: TRBV27; cdr3_nt: TGTGCCAGCAGTTTATTGGGGGGACACTTCTCTGGGGCCAACGTCCTGACTTTC; cdr3_aa: CASSLLGGHFSGANVLTF
d_call: .; clone_size: .; j_call: TRBJ1-5; v_call: TRBV27; cdr3_nt: TGTGCCAGCAGTTTAGGAGGAGGGCAGCCCCAGCATTTT; cdr3_aa: CASSLGGGQPQHF
d_call: .; clone_size: .; j_call: TRBJ2-1; v_call: TRBV9; cdr3_nt: TGTGCCAGCAGCGTAGGGCTAGCGAGTATCAATGAGCAGTTCTTC; cdr3_aa: CASSVGLASINEQFF
d_call: .; clone_size: .; j_call: TRBJ1-4; v_call: TRBV5-6; cdr3_nt: TGTGCCAGCAGCTTGGCGGGGGCAGGAGAAAAACTGTTTTTT; cdr3_aa: CASSLAGAGEKLFF
d_call: .; clone_size: .; j_call: TRBJ1-1; v_call: TRBV10-3; cdr3_nt: TGTGCCACCTTCAAAGATCGGAGCACTGAAGCTTTCTTT; cdr3_aa: CATFKDRSTEAFF
d_call: .; clone_size: .; j_call: TRBJ2-7; v_call: TRBV15; cdr3_nt: TGTGCCACCAGCAGAGCCATGAGCCTTGCTTACGAGCAGTACTTC; cdr3_aa: CATSRAMSLAYEQYF
d_call: .; clone_size: .; j_call: TRBJ2-5; v_call: TRBV4-1; cdr3_nt: TGCGCCAGCAGCCAAGATTTAGCAGGGCAAGAGACCCAGTACTTC; cdr3_aa: CASSQDLAGQETQYF
d_call: .; clone_size: .; j_call: TRBJ1-3; v_call: TRBV4-3; cdr3_nt: TGCGCCAGCAGCCAAGAGCTGGACAGCGATTTCGACACCATATATTTT; cdr3_aa: CASSQELDSDFDTIYF
d_call: TRBD2; clone_size: .; j_call: TRBJ2-5; v_call: TRBV4-1; cdr3_nt: TGCGCCAGCAGACTACTAGCGGGAGGCCAAGAGACCCAGTACTTC; cdr3_aa: CASRLLAGGQETQYF
d_call: TRBD2; clone_size: .; j_call: TRBJ2-1; v_call: TRBV11-2; cdr3_nt: TGTGCCAGCAGCCTAGCGGGGGGGGACAATGAGCAGTTCTTC; cdr3_aa: CASSLAGGDNEQFF
d_call: TRBD1; clone_size: .; j_call: TRBJ2-7; v_call: TRBV7-9; cdr3_nt: TGTGCCAGCGGGCAGGGGGCCGACGAGCAGTACTTC; cdr3_aa: CASGQGADEQYF
d_call: TRBD1; clone_size: .; j_call: TRBJ2-3; v_call: TRBV10-3; cdr3_nt: TGTGCCATCAAACCCTCTTTTCAGGGGGCTACAGATACGCAGTATTTT; cdr3_aa: CAIKPSFQGATDTQYF
d_call: .; clone_size: .; j_call: TRBJ2-1; v_call: TRBV11-3; cdr3_nt: TGTGCCAGCAGCTTAGATCGAGGTAGAAACAATGAGCAGTTCTTC; cdr3_aa: CASSLDRGRNNEQFF
d_call: .; clone_size: .; j_call: TRBJ2-7; v_call: TRBV4-1; cdr3_nt: TGCGCCAGCAGCCAAGTTAAAGGGGGCTACGAGCAGTACTTC; cdr3_aa: CASSQVKGGYEQYF
d_call: TRBD2; clone_size: .; j_call: TRBJ2-7; v_call: TRBV27; cdr3_nt: TGTGCCAGCAGTCCTCTAGCGGGAGTAAACGAGCAGTACTTC; cdr3_aa: CASSPLAGVNEQYF
d_call: .; clone_size: .; j_call: TRBJ2-5; v_call: TRBV6-1; cdr3_nt: TGTGCCAGCAGTGAAGGTATATGGCGGGAGACCCAGTACTTC; cdr3_aa: CASSEGIWRETQYF
d_call: TRBD1; clone_size: .; j_call: TRBJ1-5; v_call: TRBV18; cdr3_nt: TGTGCCAGCTCATGGGACGACAGGGTAAGGGATCAGCCCCAGCATTTT; cdr3_aa: CASSWDDRVRDQPQHF
d_call: .; clone_size: once; j_call: TRBJ2-3; v_call: TRBV7-2; cdr3_nt: TGTGCCAGCAGCTTGGGCAGGGCCGATACGCAGTATTTT; cdr3_aa: CASSLGRADTQYF
d_call: TRBD2; clone_size: .; j_call: TRBJ2-6; v_call: TRBV28; cdr3_nt: TGTGCCAGCCTGCGACCGGGACTAGCACCTCGGGAGGGGGCCAACGTCCTGACTTTC; cdr3_aa: CASLRPGLAPREGANVLTF
d_call: .; clone_size: .; j_call: TRBJ1-3; v_call: TRBV14; cdr3_nt: TGTGCCAGCAGCCACGGACGGCGGTACTCTGGAAACACCATATATTTT; cdr3_aa: CASSHGRRYSGNTIYF
d_call: .; clone_size: once; j_call: TRBJ2-2; v_call: TRBV7-3; cdr3_nt: TGTGCCAGCAGCTTTTATCGCACCGGGGAGCTGTTTTTT; cdr3_aa: CASSFYRTGELFF
d_call: TRBD1; clone_size: .; j_call: TRBJ1-1; v_call: TRBV9; cdr3_nt: TGTGCCAGCAGCTTGACAGGGGGCGGCACTGAAGCTTTCTTT; cdr3_aa: CASSLTGGGTEAFF
d_call: .; clone_size: .; j_call: TRBJ2-7; v_call: TRBV11-2; cdr3_nt: TGTGCCAGCAGCCCGAGACTAGAGTACGAGCAGTACTTC; cdr3_aa: CASSPRLEYEQYF